This T cell receptor (beta chain) was captured by sequencing in a study of blood T cell repertoires in COVID-19. The CDR3 loop spans 16 amino acids. The trim removed 4 bases at V and 5 bases at J, leaving 9 bases unmatched. Looked up from germline, CDR1 is LGHDT and CDR2 is YNNKEL (reference sequence). The assay was immunoSEQ multiplex PCR, and TCRdb's table has in-frame clones only and misses some. The sample lists approximately 31,000 clones; about nine tenths were seen once. The chain recombines TRBV3-1 (or the pseudogene TRBV3-2) with TRBJ2-5; the match to TRBD1 covers 11 bases. This TCR was recovered from a man aged 55 to 70 with acute or convalescent COVID-19. Sequencing used peripheral blood. Here the CDR3 reads CASSPPGQGVVETQYF. CDR3 DNA: TGTGCCAGCAGCCCCCCGGGACAGGGGGTTGTTGAGACCCAGTACTTC.